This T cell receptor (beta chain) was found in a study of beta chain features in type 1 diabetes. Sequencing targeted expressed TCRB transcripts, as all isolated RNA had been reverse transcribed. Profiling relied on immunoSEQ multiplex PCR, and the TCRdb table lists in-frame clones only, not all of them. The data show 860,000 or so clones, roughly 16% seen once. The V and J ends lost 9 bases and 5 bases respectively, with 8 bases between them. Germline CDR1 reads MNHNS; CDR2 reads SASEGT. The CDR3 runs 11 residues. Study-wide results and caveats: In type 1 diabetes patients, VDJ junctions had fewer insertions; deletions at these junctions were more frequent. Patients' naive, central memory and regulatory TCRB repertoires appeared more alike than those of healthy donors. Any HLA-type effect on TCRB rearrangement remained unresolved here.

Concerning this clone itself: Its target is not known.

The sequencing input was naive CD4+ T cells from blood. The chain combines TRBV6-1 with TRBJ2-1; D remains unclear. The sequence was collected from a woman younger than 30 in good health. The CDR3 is CASRLHNEQFF. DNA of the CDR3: TGTGCCAGTCGGCTCCACAATGAGCAGTTCTTC.